The 16 T cell receptor beta chains below all came from one sample that was sequenced in a study of control samples from healthy donors and cancer patients. The assay was immunoSEQ multiplex PCR, and TCRdb's table has in-frame clones only and misses some. The sample records 130,000 or so clones, about 88% being singletons. The specimen sequenced was blood. The receptors were sampled from a man over 45 in good health.

The chain combines TRBV28 with TRBJ2-7; TRBD1 matches at 7 bases. Germline values: CDR1 MDHEN, CDR2 SYDVKM. Losses at the gene ends were 2 bases for V and 3 bases for J; bases not matched to a gene: 4. The CDR3 has 14 residues. CDR3 in amino acids: CASSLVQGSYEQYF. CDR3 bases: TGTGCCAGCAGTTTAGTACAGGGGAGCTACGAGCAGTACTTC.

This chain joins TRBV28 and TRBJ1-2, with D possibly being TRBD1 (6 bases). CDR1 and CDR2 (germline): MDHEN, SYDVKM. V was cut by 5 bases and J by 2 bases, with 15 bases left in between. The CDR3 is 15 amino acids. The CDR3 sequence: CASSKGEALNYGYTF. CDR3 DNA: TGTGCCAGCAGTAAGGGGGAAGCCTTAAACTATGGCTACACCTTC.

The chain is built from TRBV30 and TRBJ2-2; unclear D gene. CDR1 is GTSNPN, CDR2 SVGIG, per germline (reference sequence). V dropped 4 bases and J dropped 5 bases, with 11 bases sitting between them. CDR3 length: 13 amino acids. Written as DNA, the CDR3 is TGTGCCTGGACCGATTACGGGACCGGGGAGCTGTTTTTT. Amino acids: CAWTDYGTGELFF.

The chain combines TRBV6-5 with TRBJ1-2; D perhaps matches TRBD1 (5 bases). This CDR3 has 14 residues. The germline V and J ends were trimmed by 0 bases and 1 base, with 6 bases remaining between them. Germline loops: CDR1 MNHEY, CDR2 SVGAGI. The CDR3 spells CASSYSRGNYGYTF. The CDR3 DNA is TGTGCCAGCAGTTACTCGAGGGGTAACTATGGCTACACCTTC.

The chain joins TRBV4-1 to TRBJ2-1, with 10 bases lining up with TRBD1. CDR1 is MGHRA and CDR2 is YSYEKL in the germline V gene. V shed 0 bases and J 10 bases; nucleotides not matched to a gene: 9. This CDR3 spans 16 amino acids. CDR3 DNA: TGCGCCAGCAGCCAAGATGGTGGGACAGGGGTGAGAGAGCAGTTCTTC. Residues: CASSQDGGTGVREQFF.

This chain uses TRBV6-5 with TRBJ2-7; 11 bases fit TRBD1. CDR3 length: 15 amino acids. Germline V gene lookup returns CDR1 MNHEY and CDR2 SVGAGI. V shed 11 bases, J shed 1 base, and the junction held 10 bases outside the gene matches. DNA for the CDR3: TGTGCCGGCTCAAAAGGGACAGGGGGTTCCTACGAGCAGTACTTC. As protein: CAGSKGTGGSYEQYF.

As for this clone: Within the sample, other DNA sequences also encode this same CDR3. The gene calls are TRBV3-1 (or the pseudogene TRBV3-2) and TRBJ2-7; 11 nucleotides align to TRBD2. Trimming at V came to 3 bases and at J to 3 bases, leaving 4 bases not matched to a gene. The CDR3 is 15 residues long. CDR1 is LGHDT, CDR2 YNNKEL, per germline (reference sequence). CDR3 DNA: TGTGCCAGCAGCCAGGGAACTAGCGGGGGCTACGAGCAGTACTTC. Translating gives CASSQGTSGGYEQYF.

In this sample, this clone turned up once. The chain is built from TRBV7-6 and TRBJ2-2, with D perhaps TRBD2 (6 bases). The CDR3 contains 16 residues. The germline gives CDR1 SGHVS, CDR2 FNYEAQ. V dropped 5 bases and J dropped 3 bases, with 16 bases sitting between them. CDR3 region: CASSPSPSGYTGELFF. CDR3 sequence (DNA): TGTGCCAGCAGCCCGAGCCCCAGCGGGTACACCGGGGAGCTGTTTTTT.

This sequence joins TRBV24-1 and TRBJ2-1; 8 nucleotides line up with TRBD1. This CDR3 is built from 15 residues. Trimming at V came to 5 bases and at J to 5 bases, leaving 7 bases not matched to a gene. The germline V gene encodes CDR1 KGHDR and CDR2 SFDVKD. CDR3 DNA: TGTGCCACCAGTGGAGTGAGACAGGGGCACAATGAGCAGTTCTTC. This codes for CATSGVRQGHNEQFF.

The chain is built from TRBV4-1 and TRBJ1-5; D gene unclear. This CDR3 has 14 residues. CDR1 and CDR2 (germline): MGHRA, YSYEKL. V was shortened by 1 base and J by 6 bases, with 10 bases between the two germline ends. Here the CDR3 reads CASSQGPNGQPQHF. The DNA of the CDR3 is TGCGCCAGCAGCCAAGGCCCGAATGGTCAGCCCCAGCATTTT.

V is TRBV2 and J is TRBJ2-2; weak D call: TRBD2 (5 bases). The CDR3 is made up of 13 amino acids. The germline gives CDR1 SNHLY, CDR2 FYNNEI. The ends were cut back, 4 bases at V and 8 bases at J, with 11 bases in the middle. The CDR3 spells CASSVRGGGELFF. In nucleotides, the CDR3 is TGTGCCAGCAGTGTCCGGGGTGGTGGGGAGCTGTTTTTT.

The CDR3 protein is CASSPYPGREDTEAFF. The CDR3 region has the DNA TGCGCCAGCAGCCCCTACCCCGGAAGGGAGGACACTGAAGCTTTCTTT. The J gene is TRBJ1-1, the V gene TRBV4-1; no firm D call. Trimming pared 4 bases from V and 3 bases from J, leaving 18 bases between. Germline values: CDR1 MGHRA, CDR2 YSYEKL. This CDR3 region has 16 residues.

The gene calls are TRBV11-1 and TRBJ1-1; D not certain. Germline CDR1 SGHAT, CDR2 FQDESV (reference sequence). V was shortened by 5 bases and J by 3 bases, with 19 bases between the two germline ends. The CDR3 spans 16 residues. CDR3 protein: CASSLYPYHGDTEAFF. In nucleotides, the CDR3 is TGTGCCAGCAGCCTCTACCCCTACCATGGGGACACTGAAGCTTTCTTT.

The chain carries TRBV5-4 and TRBJ1-5, with 7 bases identical to TRBD1. Germline trimming cut 4 bases from V and 0 bases from J; bases unmatched to any gene: 4. The CDR3 runs 15 residues. From germline, CDR1 is SGHNT and CDR2 YYREEE (reference sequence). Here the CDR3 DNA reads TGTGCCAGCAGCAGCAGGGGGGATAGCAATCAGCCCCAGCATTTT. This encodes CASSSRGDSNQPQHF. The full variable domain, with the rest looked up from reference TRBV5-4 and TRBJ1-5, is ETGVTQSPTHLIKTRGQQVTLRCSSQSGHNTVSWYQQALGQGPQFIFQYYREEENGRGNFPPRFSGLQFPNYSSELNVNALELDDSALYLCASSSRGDSNQPQHFGDGTRLSIL.

The V and J genes are TRBV20-1 and TRBJ1-4; D is ambiguous. The germline V and J ends were trimmed by 3 bases and 3 bases, with 8 bases remaining between them. The CDR3 is 13 residues long. Germline loops: CDR1 DFQATT, CDR2 SNEGSKA (reference sequence). The CDR3 region has the DNA TGCAGTGCTAGTAGTCTTCCTAATGAAAAACTGTTTTTT. The encoded protein is CSASSLPNEKLFF.

The chain combines TRBV18 with TRBJ1-3; maybe TRBD1 (6 bases). The V end lost 3 bases, the J end lost 1 base, and 22 bases lay between the germline ends. The germline V gene encodes CDR1 KGHSH and CDR2 LQKENI. This CDR3 comprises 19 residues. This CDR3 is CASSPYLSEGELSGNTIYF. The DNA for the CDR3 is TGTGCCAGCTCACCCTACCTGTCGGAGGGGGAGTTGTCTGGAAACACCATATATTTT.